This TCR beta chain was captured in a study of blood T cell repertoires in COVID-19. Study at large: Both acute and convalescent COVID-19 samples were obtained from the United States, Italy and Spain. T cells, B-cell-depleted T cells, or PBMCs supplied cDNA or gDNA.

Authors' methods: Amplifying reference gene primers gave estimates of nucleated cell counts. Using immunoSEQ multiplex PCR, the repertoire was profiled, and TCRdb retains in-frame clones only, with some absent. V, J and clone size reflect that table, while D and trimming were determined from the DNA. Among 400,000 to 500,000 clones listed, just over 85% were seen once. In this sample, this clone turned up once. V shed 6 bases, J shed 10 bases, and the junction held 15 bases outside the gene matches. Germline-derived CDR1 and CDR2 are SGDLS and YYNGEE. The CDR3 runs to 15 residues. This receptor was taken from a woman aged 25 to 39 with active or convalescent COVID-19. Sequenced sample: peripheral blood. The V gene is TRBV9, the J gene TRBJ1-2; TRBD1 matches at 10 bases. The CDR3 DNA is TGTGCCAGCAACTTACTAGTGGACAGGGGGGGTTCCTACACCTTC. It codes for CASNLLVDRGGSYTF.